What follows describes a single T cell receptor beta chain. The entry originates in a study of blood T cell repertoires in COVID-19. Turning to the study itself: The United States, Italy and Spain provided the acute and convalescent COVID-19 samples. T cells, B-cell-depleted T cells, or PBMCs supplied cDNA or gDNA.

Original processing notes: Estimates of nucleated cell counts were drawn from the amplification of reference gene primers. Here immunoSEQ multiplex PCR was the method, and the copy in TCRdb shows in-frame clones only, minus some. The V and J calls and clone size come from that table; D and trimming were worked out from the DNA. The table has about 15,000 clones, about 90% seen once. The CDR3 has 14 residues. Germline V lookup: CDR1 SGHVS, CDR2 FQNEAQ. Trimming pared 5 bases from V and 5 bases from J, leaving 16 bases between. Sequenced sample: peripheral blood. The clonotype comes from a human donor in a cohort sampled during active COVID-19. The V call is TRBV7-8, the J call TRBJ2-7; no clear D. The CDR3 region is CASSSSTPINEQYF. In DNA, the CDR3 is TGTGCCAGCAGCAGCTCCACTCCGATAAACGAGCAGTACTTC.